This TCR beta chain was recovered during a study of blood T cell repertoires in COVID-19. The table came from immunoSEQ multiplex PCR; TCRdb's copy has only in-frame clones and leaves some out. The table lists 65,000 or so clones, over 75% of them singletons. Trimming took off 1 base at V and 4 bases at J, with 10 bases between the two ends. The length of the CDR3 is 14 residues. CDR1 is SGHTA and CDR2 is FQGNSA in the germline V gene. This clonotype originated in a man aged 50-60 years with active COVID-19. The material sequenced was peripheral blood. This chain connects TRBV7-2 to TRBJ1-2; the D is unclear. For the CDR3, the DNA is TGTGCCAGCAGCTTAGGTCTTCCGGTCTATGGCTACACCTTC. Encoded protein: CASSLGLPVYGYTF.